The present TCR beta chain was sequenced within a study of cytomegalovirus exposure and HLA in healthy donors. Germline loops: CDR1 SGHRS, CDR2 YFSETQ. V gave up 5 bases and J gave up 4 bases; unmatched junction bases: 6. The CDR3 totals 15 residues. TCRdb keeps only in-frame clones here, not all; method: immunoSEQ multiplex PCR. The sample consists of around 300,000 clones, approximately 83% of them appearing once. Material: PBMCs. The chain recombines TRBV5-1 with TRBJ2-3; 11 bases align to TRBD2. The TCR sequence derives from a young woman in good health and CMV-seronegative. CDR3 protein: CASRLAGDGSDTQYF. The CDR3 nucleotides read TGCGCCAGCAGACTAGCGGGAGATGGCTCAGATACGCAGTATTTT.